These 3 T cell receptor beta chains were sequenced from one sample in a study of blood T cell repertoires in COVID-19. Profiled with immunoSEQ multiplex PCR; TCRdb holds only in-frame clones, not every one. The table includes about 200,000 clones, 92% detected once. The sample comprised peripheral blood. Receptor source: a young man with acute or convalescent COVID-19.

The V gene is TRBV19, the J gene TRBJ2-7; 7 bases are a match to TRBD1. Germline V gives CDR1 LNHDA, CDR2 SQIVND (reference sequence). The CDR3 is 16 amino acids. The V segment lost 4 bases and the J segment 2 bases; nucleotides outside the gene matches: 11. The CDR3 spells CASSTRQGPNPYEQYF. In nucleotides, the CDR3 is TGTGCCAGTAGTACGCGACAGGGCCCGAACCCCTACGAGCAGTACTTC.

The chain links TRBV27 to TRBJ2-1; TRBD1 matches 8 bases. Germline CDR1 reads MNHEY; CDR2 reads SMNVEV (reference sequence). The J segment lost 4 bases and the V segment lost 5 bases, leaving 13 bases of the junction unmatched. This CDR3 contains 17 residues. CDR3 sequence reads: CASSIVDRGVRYNEQFF. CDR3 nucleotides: TGTGCCAGCAGTATAGTTGACAGGGGAGTAAGGTACAATGAGCAGTTCTTC.

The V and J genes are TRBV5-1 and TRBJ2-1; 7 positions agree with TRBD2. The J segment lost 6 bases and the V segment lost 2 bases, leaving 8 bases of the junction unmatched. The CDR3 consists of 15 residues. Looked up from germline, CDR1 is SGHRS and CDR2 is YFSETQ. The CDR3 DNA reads TGCGCCAGCAGCTTCGGAGGGTCGGGGGGCAATGAGCAGTTCTTC. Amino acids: CASSFGGSGGNEQFF.